The 24 T cell receptor beta chains presented below share a single source sample, sequenced in a study of neurological immune-mediated disorders. Each CDR3 protein is one row after TCRdb ran MiXCR on the 5' RACE reads. The sample consists of some 65,000 distinct CDR3 sequences, around 4% of them appearing once. Material: PBMCs. The receptors were sampled from a man aged 45-65 years with multiple sclerosis.

This clonotype was counted many times. The chain uses TRBV12-3 or TRBV12-4 and TRBJ1-1, with TRBD1 matching over 7 bases. J gave up 5 bases and V 6 bases, and 9 bases lay outside the gene matches. This CDR3 is built from 14 residues. The CDR3 region has the DNA TGTGCCAGCAGCGAGGGACAGCATGGGACTGAAGCTTTCTTT. This gives the protein CASSEGQHGTEAFF.

Many counts were recorded for this clonotype. CDR3 DNA sequence: TGTGCCAGCAGATATGGCTCCTTGAACACTGAAGCTTTCTTT. It encodes CASRYGSLNTEAFF. The V call is TRBV6-5, the J call TRBJ1-1; no firm D call. Germline CDR1 and CDR2: MNHEY and SVGAGI. This CDR3 spans 14 amino acids. V dropped 6 bases and J dropped 0 bases, with 11 bases sitting between them.

This clonotype has at least ten counts. The chain links TRBV12-3 or TRBV12-4 to TRBJ1-5, with 7 nucleotides matching TRBD1. The CDR3 has 13 amino acids. The V gene end was trimmed by 6 bases and the J gene end by 14 bases; junction bases not matched to a gene: 13. This CDR3 reads CASSSQGVREEHF. For the CDR3, the DNA is TGTGCCAGCAGCTCTCAGGGGGTGAGGGAGGAGCATTTT.

This clonotype was picked up many times. The CDR3 is CASSFGQGGSTGANVLTF. CDR3 coding DNA: TGCGCCAGCAGCTTCGGACAGGGGGGCAGCACTGGGGCCAACGTCCTGACTTTC. This chain joins TRBV5-1 and TRBJ2-6; 10 nucleotides align to TRBD1. Looked up from germline, CDR1 is SGHRS and CDR2 is YFSETQ. The ends lost 2 bases at V and 2 bases at J; junction bases unmatched: 7. This CDR3 is built from 18 residues. Complete variable domain (other parts from reference TRBV5-1 and TRBJ2-6): KAGVTQTPRYLIKTRGQQVTLSCSPISGHRSVSWYQQTPGQGLQFLFEYFSETQRNKGNFPGRFSGRQFSNSRSEMNVSTLELGDSALYLCASSFGQGGSTGANVLTFGAGSRLTVL.

Many counts were recorded for this clonotype. The CDR3 reads CASSRSGNSPLHF. Here the CDR3 DNA reads TGTGCCAGCAGCCGTTCAGGGAATTCACCCCTCCACTTT. The gene calls are TRBV12-3 or TRBV12-4 and TRBJ1-6; tentative D call: TRBD1 (5 bases). CDR3 length equals 13 residues. The V end was cut by 6 bases, the J end by 7 bases, with 10 bases between.

This sequence joins TRBV28 and TRBJ2-1; no reliable D call. Trimming cost V 5 bases and J 2 bases, with 22 bases left between them. The CDR3 is 18 amino acids. In germline, CDR1 is MDHEN, CDR2 SYDVKM. The CDR3 spells CASSPGLRGLGTYNEQFF. The DNA for the CDR3 is TGTGCCAGCAGTCCCGGATTGCGTGGTTTAGGGACCTACAATGAGCAGTTCTTC.

In this sample, this clonotype turned up many times. Here the CDR3 DNA reads TGCGCCAGCAGTCTACAGGGAGCAGAGCGGATTGAAAAACTGTTTTTT. It translates to CASSLQGAERIEKLFF. This chain uses TRBV4-1 with TRBJ1-4; D may be TRBD1 (6 bases). CDR3 length equals 16 residues. Germline V gene data show CDR1 as MGHRA and CDR2 as YSYEKL. With 6 bases removed from V and 7 bases from J, the gap between germline ends came to 21 bases.

At least ten counts were recorded for this clonotype. J is TRBJ2-3 and V is TRBV5-1; 15 nucleotides align to TRBD2. Germline CDR1 is SGHRS and CDR2 is YFSETQ. Losses at the gene ends were 4 bases for V and 2 bases for J; bases not matched to a gene: 5. The CDR3 sequence is 17 residues long. The CDR3 DNA reads TGCGCCAGCAGCCCGGGACTAGCGGGGGGCCTCACAGATACGCAGTATTTT. It encodes CASSPGLAGGLTDTQYF.

The DNA of the CDR3 is TGTGCCGCAAAAGAGGACTATGGCTACACCTTC. Translated, it gives CAAKEDYGYTF. J is TRBJ1-2 and V is TRBV7-9; D not resolved. In germline, CDR1 is SEHNR, CDR2 FQNEAQ (reference sequence). Trimming took 11 bases from V and 3 from J, leaving 10 bases between them. The CDR3 totals 11 residues.

This clonotype occurred many times. The V gene is TRBV10-3, the J gene TRBJ2-7; D remains unclear. Germline CDR1 and CDR2: ENHRY and SYGVKD. V was pared by 2 bases and J by 9 bases, with 17 bases between. The CDR3 covers 14 residues. The CDR3 nucleotides read TGTGCCATCAGTGAGCCGGACGCCCCCAGGACGCAGTACTTC. Translation: CAISEPDAPRTQYF.

This clonotype was observed at least ten times. CDR3 amino acids: CASSPQSGQGRGGYTF. CDR3 in DNA: TGCGCCAGCAGCCCCCAGTCGGGACAGGGGAGAGGTGGCTACACCTTC. The V and J genes are TRBV5-1 and TRBJ1-2; 10 nucleotides align to TRBD1. CDR1 SGHRS and CDR2 YFSETQ come from the germline V gene. CDR3 length: 16 amino acids. J gave up 7 bases and V 4 bases, and 13 bases lay outside the gene matches.

This clonotype was counted many times. The genes are TRBV20-1 and TRBJ1-2; perhaps TRBD1 as D (6 bases). From germline, CDR1 is DFQATT and CDR2 SNEGSKA (reference sequence). The V end lost 3 bases, the J end lost 6 bases, and 14 bases lay between the germline ends. The CDR3 length is 13 residues. The CDR3 DNA sequence: TGCAGTGCTAGTATGGGACAAAAGGATGGCTACACCTTC. It encodes CSASMGQKDGYTF.

This clonotype came up many times. This chain connects TRBV7-2 to TRBJ1-1; no definite D call. In germline, CDR1 is SGHTA, CDR2 FQGNSA. Trimming took off 1 base at V and 0 bases at J, with 9 bases between the two ends. CDR3 length: 15 residues. The CDR3 is CASSLDPDMNTEAFF. The CDR3 DNA follows: TGTGCCAGCAGCTTAGACCCAGACATGAACACTGAAGCTTTCTTT.

This clonotype has at least ten counts. The junction departs from germline at one end; a sequencing error may be responsible. The chain joins TRBV5-4 to TRBJ1-6; no clear D gene. This CDR3 has 15 amino acids. Germline V CDR1 and CDR2: SGHNT, YYREEE (reference sequence). The DNA of the CDR3 is TGTGCCAGCAGCTTGGATTCCGGCGTGGGTTCACCCCTCAACTTT. This encodes CASSLDSGVGSPLNF. The full variable domain, rest sourced from reference TRBV5-4 and TRBJ1-6, is ETGVTQSPTHLIKTRGQQVTLRCSSQSGHNTVSWYQQALGQGPQFIFQYYREEENGRGNFPPRFSGLQFPNYSSELNVNALELDDSALYLCASSLDSGVGSPLNFGNGTRLTVT.

This clonotype came up many times. V and J are TRBV28 and TRBJ1-5; the D is unclear. V was pared by 3 bases and J by 7 bases, with 13 bases between. Germline loops: CDR1 MDHEN, CDR2 SYDVKM. There are 14 residues in the CDR3. CDR3 protein: CASSFPARVQPQHF. The CDR3 nucleotides are TGTGCCAGCAGTTTTCCCGCTCGTGTGCAGCCCCAGCATTTT. The full variable domain, in which reference TRBV28 and TRBJ1-5 provide the parts outside the CDR3, is DVKVTQSSRYLVKRTGEKVFLECVQDMDHENMFWYRQDPGLGLRLIYFSYDVKMKEKGDIPEGYSVSREKKERFSLILESASTNQTSMYLCASSFPARVQPQHFGDGTRLSIL.

Comment on this clonotype: Mismatch with germline at one junction end may stem from a read error. The chain links TRBV7-2 to TRBJ1-5; D possibly corresponds to TRBD1 (5 bases). Germline CDR1 is SGHTA and CDR2 is FQGNSA. CDR3 size: 15 residues. CDR3 region: CASSLAGQWNQPQNF. CDR3 in DNA: TGTGCCAGCAGCCTAGCGGGGCAGTGGAATCAGCCCCAGAATTTT.

In this sample, this clonotype turned up many times. This sequence joins TRBV4-1 and TRBJ2-5, with 8 bases lining up with TRBD1. Germline assignment: CDR1 MGHRA and CDR2 YSYEKL. The CDR3 spans 17 residues. V shed 1 base, J shed 7 bases, and the junction held 14 bases outside the gene matches. The CDR3: CASSQVSSGGRTGTQYF. In DNA, the CDR3 is TGCGCCAGCAGCCAAGTTTCATCAGGGGGCCGAACCGGGACCCAGTACTTC.

In its sample, this clonotype was seen many times. The rearrangement links TRBV20-1 to TRBJ2-7; perhaps D is TRBD1 or TRBD2 (5 bases each). V lost 0 bases to trimming and J lost 1 base, with 10 bases between them. Germline V gene sequence: CDR1 DFQATT, CDR2 SNEGSKA (reference sequence). This CDR3 region has 14 residues. CDR3 sequence: CSARDGGGSYEQYV. CDR3 in DNA: TGCAGTGCTAGAGATGGGGGTGGGTCCTACGAGCAGTACGTC.

At least ten counts were recorded for this clonotype. The chain couples TRBV15 to TRBJ2-3; 10 nucleotides align to TRBD2. From germline, CDR1 is LNHNV and CDR2 YYDKDF (reference sequence). The CDR3 runs to 15 residues. V lost 3 bases and J lost 3; bases outside the gene matches: 3. CDR3 nucleotides: TGTGCCACCAGCAGGGGACTAGCGAAGACAGATACGCAGTATTTT. This encodes CATSRGLAKTDTQYF.

The table lists this clonotype with a few counts. V gene TRBV20-1 combines with J gene TRBJ2-7; a weak D match, TRBD1 (5 bases). Germline CDR1 DFQATT, CDR2 SNEGSKA (reference sequence). Trimming removed 2 bases from V and 3 bases from J, with 14 bases in between. The CDR3 runs 14 residues. CDR3 residues: CSARRVQGGYEQYF. CDR3 bases: TGCAGTGCTAGACGCGTTCAGGGCGGCTACGAGCAGTACTTC.

There are many counts of this clonotype. The V and J genes are TRBV12-3 or TRBV12-4 and TRBJ2-2; D unresolved. V was pared by 8 bases and J by 6 bases, with 4 bases between. CDR3 size: 10 residues. This chain's CDR3 is CASGSGELFF. The DNA of the CDR3 is TGTGCCAGCGGATCCGGGGAGCTGTTTTTT.

This clonotype was seen many times. This chain connects TRBV29-1 to TRBJ2-1, with no clear D. The CDR3 runs 13 residues. CDR1 SQVTM and CDR2 ANQGSEA come from the germline V gene. V was clipped by 5 bases and J by 4 bases, with 12 bases between them. In DNA form, the CDR3 reads TGCAGCGTTTCGCCACGGATGTACAATGAGCAGTTCTTC. It codes for CSVSPRMYNEQFF.

This clonotype was counted many times. The chain combines TRBV28 with TRBJ1-6; D is unclear. Trimming removed 3 bases from V and 0 bases from J, with 12 bases in between. The germline CDR1 and CDR2 sequences are MDHEN and SYDVKM. The CDR3 totals 17 residues. This CDR3 is CASSFSSPSSYNSPLHF. CDR3 DNA sequence: TGTGCCAGCAGTTTCAGCAGTCCGAGCTCCTATAATTCACCCCTCCACTTT. The variable domain in full, completed from reference TRBV28 and TRBJ1-6, reads DVKVTQSSRYLVKRTGEKVFLECVQDMDHENMFWYRQDPGLGLRLIYFSYDVKMKEKGDIPEGYSVSREKKERFSLILESASTNQTSMYLCASSFSSPSSYNSPLHFGNGTRLTVT.

In this sample, this clonotype turned up many times. V and J are TRBV12-3 or TRBV12-4 and TRBJ2-1, with 8 bases lining up with TRBD1. The V segment lost 5 bases and the J segment 8 bases; nucleotides outside the gene matches: 5. CDR3 length: 13 amino acids. The CDR3 sequence: CASSSGQGYEQFF. CDR3 DNA sequence: TGTGCCAGCAGTAGCGGACAGGGCTATGAGCAGTTCTTC.